This T cell receptor beta chain was retrieved from a study of response to subunit inactivated influenza vaccine. Regarding the study as a whole: Only a handful of new T cells, the authors suggested, are recruited with each seasonal influenza vaccination.

The junction had 15 bases not matched to a gene; V was cut back by 0 bases and J by 14 bases. The CDR3 runs 16 residues. Germline assignment: CDR1 SGHDN and CDR2 FVKESK. This clonotype was detected only a few times. The antigen is undetermined. One entry per CDR3 protein results from TCRdb running MiXCR on the RT-PCR reads. The data show around 530,000 distinct CDR3 sequences, approximately 15% seen once. The TCR was taken from a man aged 45 to 70 who received an inactivated influenza vaccine. This specimen was CD4+ T cells sorted from PBMCs, taken 23 months after vaccination. The rearrangement links TRBV14 to TRBJ2-1; TRBD2 matches 8 bases. The CDR3 loop is CASSQDGRLAGLGKFF. CDR3 DNA: TGTGCCAGCAGCCAAGATGGGCGGTTAGCGGGACTGGGAAAGTTCTTC.